These 10 T cell receptor beta chains came from one sample sequenced in a study of shared clonotypes between healthy human individuals. Clones were read by immunoSEQ multiplex PCR, and TCRdb kept only the in-frame ones, dropping some. Here the sample spans roughly 2,500,000 clones, 93% being singletons. What was sequenced was naive CD4+ T cells from PBMCs. This sample's subset: CD45RA+ positively selected. These receptors originate from a man younger than 35 in good health. Some clones in this sample may be carry-over from other donors' samples.

Concerning this clone itself: This sample also contains other DNA sequences that code for the same CDR3. The chain uses TRBV6-6 and TRBJ1-2; D is possibly TRBD1 (5 bases). In germline, CDR1 is MNHNY, CDR2 SVGAGI (reference sequence). Trimming cost V 6 bases and J 4 bases, with 12 bases left between them. The CDR3 length is 13 residues. The CDR3 here is CASSPGRLYGYTF. For the CDR3, the DNA is TGTGCCAGCAGCCCGGGACGGCTCTATGGCTACACCTTC.

The genes are TRBV28 and TRBJ2-7, with 10 bases identical to TRBD2. With 3 bases clipped from V and 0 bases from J, the junction kept 8 bases outside the gene matches. Germline CDR1 is MDHEN and CDR2 is SYDVKM. The CDR3 totals 17 residues. CDR3 nucleotide sequence: TGTGCCAGCAGTTTCCAAGCGGGAGGGCCTTCCTCCTACGAGCAGTACTTC. This gives the protein CASSFQAGGPSSYEQYF.

The chain carries TRBV7-7 and TRBJ2-7; 11 bases are a match to TRBD2. CDR1 and CDR2 from the germline V gene are SSHAT and FNYEAQ (reference sequence). The length of the CDR3 is 14 residues. Trimming removed 1 base from V and 7 bases from J; junction bases left unmatched: 3. CDR3 in DNA: TGTGCCAGCAGCTTAGTAGCGGGAGGGTTGGAGCAGTACTTC. Protein: CASSLVAGGLEQYF.

This clone came up a few times. V usage is TRBV4-3 and J usage is TRBJ2-1; D is perhaps TRBD1 (8 bases). Trimming shortened V by 4 bases and J by 4 bases, and 14 bases separated the two germline ends. Germline-derived CDR1 and CDR2 are LGHNA and YSLEER. This CDR3 has 15 amino acids. The CDR3: CASSPGQGGYNEQFF. DNA of the CDR3: TGCGCCAGCAGCCCAGGACAGGGAGGGTACAATGAGCAGTTCTTC.

This clone came up once. The chain links TRBV4-2 to TRBJ2-3, with TRBD2 matching 9 bases. V shed 1 base and J 4 bases; nucleotides not matched to a gene: 15. Germline V lookup: CDR1 LGHNA, CDR2 YNFKEQ. The CDR3 sequence is 19 residues long. The CDR3: CASSQVRGGSGRGADTQYF. The CDR3 coding sequence is TGTGCCAGCAGCCAAGTAAGGGGCGGTAGCGGGAGAGGGGCAGATACGCAGTATTTT.

This clone was seen only once. CDR3 region: CASSRRDGGTDTQYF. DNA for the CDR3: TGTGCCAGCTCCCGCCGGGACGGAGGAACAGATACGCAGTATTTT. The V call is TRBV9, the J call TRBJ2-3, with D perhaps TRBD1 or TRBD2 (5 bases each). The CDR3 consists of 15 residues. Germline CDR1 SGDLS, CDR2 YYNGEE. V was trimmed by 7 bases and J by 3 bases, leaving 18 bases between them.

V is TRBV7-9 and J is TRBJ2-1; possible D gene TRBD1, 5 bases. CDR1 is SEHNR, CDR2 FQNEAQ, per germline (reference sequence). The V and J ends lost 5 bases and 1 base respectively, with 9 bases between them. This CDR3 region has 14 residues. The CDR3 region is CASSLQASYNEQFF. The CDR3, as DNA: TGTGCCAGCAGCCTACAGGCGTCCTACAATGAGCAGTTCTTC.

The chain combines TRBV28 with TRBJ2-5, with 12 bases lining up with TRBD1. CDR3 length: 16 amino acids. CDR1 is MDHEN, CDR2 SYDVKM, per germline. V lost 5 bases to trimming and J lost 5 bases; unmatched junction nucleotides: 9. The CDR3 protein is CASSASGQGAWETQYF. CDR3 DNA: TGTGCCAGCAGTGCCTCGGGACAGGGGGCATGGGAGACCCAGTACTTC.

V is TRBV28 and J is TRBJ2-1; TRBD1 aligns across 7 bases. CDR1 and CDR2 from the germline V gene are MDHEN and SYDVKM. V was pared by 6 bases and J by 7 bases, with 6 bases of the junction left unmatched. The CDR3 spans 13 residues. The CDR3: CASSRGQNNEQFF. Written as DNA, the CDR3 is TGTGCCAGCAGCCGGGGACAGAATAATGAGCAGTTCTTC.

CDR3 loop: CAMVVYTEAFF. DNA of the CDR3: TGTGCCATGGTGGTCTACACTGAAGCTTTCTTT. The rearrangement joins TRBV30 to TRBJ1-1; no clear D. This CDR3 comprises 11 residues. Germline V lookup: CDR1 GTSNPN, CDR2 SVGIG (reference sequence). The V end lost 8 bases, the J end lost 3 bases, and 10 bases lay between the germline ends.